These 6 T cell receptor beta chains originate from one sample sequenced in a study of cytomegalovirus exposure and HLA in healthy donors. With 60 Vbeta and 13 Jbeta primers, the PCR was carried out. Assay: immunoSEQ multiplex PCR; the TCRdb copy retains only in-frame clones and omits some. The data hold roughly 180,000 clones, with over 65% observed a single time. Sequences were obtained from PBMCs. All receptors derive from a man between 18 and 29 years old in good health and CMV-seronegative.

CDR3 in amino acids: CAITSARAGTYEQYF. The DNA of the CDR3 is TGTGCCATCACATCGGCTAGGGCGGGGACCTACGAGCAGTACTTC. The chain couples TRBV10-3 to TRBJ2-7; D might be TRBD2 (6 bases). CDR3 length: 15 amino acids. The ends were cut back, 7 bases at V and 2 bases at J, with 18 bases in the middle. CDR1 and CDR2 from the germline V gene are ENHRY and SYGVKD.

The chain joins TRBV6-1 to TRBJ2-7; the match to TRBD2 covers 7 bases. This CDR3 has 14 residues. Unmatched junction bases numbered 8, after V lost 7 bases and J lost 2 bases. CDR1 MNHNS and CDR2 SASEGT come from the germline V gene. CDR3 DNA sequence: TGTGCCAGCAAAGCGGGACCTTCCACCTACGAGCAGTACTTC. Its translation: CASKAGPSTYEQYF.

CDR3 nucleotides: TGTGCCAGCAGTTTCAGGGACAGCCCGGCGAGGGGCTACACCTTC. It is translated as CASSFRDSPARGYTF. The chain joins TRBV28 to TRBJ1-2, with TRBD1 identical over 7 bases. The trim removed 3 bases at V and 8 bases at J, leaving 12 bases unmatched. The CDR3 spans 15 residues. Germline V gene data show CDR1 as MDHEN and CDR2 as SYDVKM.

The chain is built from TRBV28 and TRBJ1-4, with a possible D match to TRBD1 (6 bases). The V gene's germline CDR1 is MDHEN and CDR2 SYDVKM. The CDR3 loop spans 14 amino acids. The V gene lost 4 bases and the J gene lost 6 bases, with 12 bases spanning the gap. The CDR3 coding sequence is TGTGCCAGCAGTTCAGGGGTCGCCCATGAAAAACTGTTTTTT. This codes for CASSSGVAHEKLFF.

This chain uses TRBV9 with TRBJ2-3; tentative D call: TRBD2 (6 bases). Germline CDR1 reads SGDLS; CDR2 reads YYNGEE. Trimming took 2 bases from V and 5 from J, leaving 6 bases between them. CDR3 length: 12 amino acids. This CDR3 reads CASSVSGDTQYF. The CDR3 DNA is TGTGCCAGCAGCGTTAGCGGAGATACGCAGTATTTT. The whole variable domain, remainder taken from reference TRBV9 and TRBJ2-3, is DSGVTQTPKHLITATGQRVTLRCSPRSGDLSVYWYQQSLDQGLQFLIQYYNGEERAKGNILERFSAQQFPDLHSELNLSSLELGDSALYFCASSVSGDTQYFGPGTRLTVL.

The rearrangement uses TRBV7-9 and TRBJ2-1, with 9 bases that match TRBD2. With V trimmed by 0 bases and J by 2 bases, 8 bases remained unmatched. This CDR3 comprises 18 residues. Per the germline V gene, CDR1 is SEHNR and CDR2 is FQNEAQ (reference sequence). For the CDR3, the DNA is TGTGCCAGCAGCTTAGCGAACACTAGCGGGTTGACCTACAATGAGCAGTTCTTC. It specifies CASSLANTSGLTYNEQFF. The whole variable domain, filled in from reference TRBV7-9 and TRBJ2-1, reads DTGVSQNPRHKITKRGQNVTFRCDPISEHNRLYWYRQTLGQGPEFLTYFQNEAQLEKSRLLSDRFSAERPKGSFSTLEIQRTEQGDSAMYLCASSLANTSGLTYNEQFFGPGTRLTVL.